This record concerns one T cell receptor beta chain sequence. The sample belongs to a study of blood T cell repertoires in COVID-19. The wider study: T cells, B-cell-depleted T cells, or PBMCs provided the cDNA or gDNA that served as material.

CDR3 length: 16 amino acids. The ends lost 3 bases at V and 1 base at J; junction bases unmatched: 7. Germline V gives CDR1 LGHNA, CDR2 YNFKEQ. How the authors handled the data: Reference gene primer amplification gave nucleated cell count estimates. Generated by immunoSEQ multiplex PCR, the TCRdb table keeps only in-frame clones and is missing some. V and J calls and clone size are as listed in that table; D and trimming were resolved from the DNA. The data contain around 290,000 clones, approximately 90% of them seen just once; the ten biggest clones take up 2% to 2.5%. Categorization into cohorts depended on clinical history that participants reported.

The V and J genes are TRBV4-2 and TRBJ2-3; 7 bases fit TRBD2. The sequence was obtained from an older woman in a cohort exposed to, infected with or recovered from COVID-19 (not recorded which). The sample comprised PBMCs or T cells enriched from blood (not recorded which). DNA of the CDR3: TGTGCCAGCAGCCAGGGGAGGGTACTGGGCACAGATACGCAGTATTTT. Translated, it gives CASSQGRVLGTDTQYF.